The 17 T cell receptor beta chains presented below share a single source sample, sequenced in a study of cytomegalovirus exposure and HLA in healthy donors. PCR used 60 Vbeta primers and 13 Jbeta primers. The protocol was immunoSEQ multiplex PCR, while the TCRdb copy is restricted to in-frame clones and leaves out a portion. The sample includes 100,000 to 150,000 clones, more than 70% of them seen just once. Sequencing input: PBMCs. The receptors derive from a man between 50 and 59 years old in good health and CMV-seronegative.

The chain has TRBV9 and TRBJ2-7, with 10 bases that match TRBD2. Germline loops: CDR1 SGDLS, CDR2 YYNGEE. This CDR3 comprises 15 residues. The trim removed 3 bases at V and 0 bases at J, leaving 3 bases unmatched. The DNA of the CDR3 is TGTGCCAGCAGCGCCGGGACTAGCGCCTCCTACGAGCAGTACTTC. This codes for CASSAGTSASYEQYF.

This chain uses TRBV2 with TRBJ1-1; D not certain. CDR1 is SNHLY, CDR2 FYNNEI, per germline. Trimming removed 6 bases at V and 2 bases at J, with 16 bases between. This CDR3 is built from 15 residues. As DNA, the CDR3 is TGTGCCAGCAGCCAAGGGAGTTCGGGAAACACTGAAGCTTTCTTT. Translated, it gives CASSQGSSGNTEAFF.

The chain couples TRBV28 to TRBJ2-7, with 7 bases identical to TRBD1. Germline V gene data show CDR1 as MDHEN and CDR2 as SYDVKM. J gave up 4 bases and V 4 bases, and 4 bases lay outside the gene matches. This CDR3 is 13 amino acids long. The CDR3 here is CASSSAGGYEQYF. CDR3 in DNA: TGTGCCAGCAGTTCCGCAGGGGGTTACGAGCAGTACTTC.

The J gene is TRBJ2-1, the V gene TRBV7-3; 10 positions match TRBD2. The CDR3 sequence is 15 residues long. Germline-derived CDR1 and CDR2 are SGHTA and FQGTGA. V shed 7 bases and J 8 bases; nucleotides not matched to a gene: 11. CDR3 coding DNA: TGTGCCAGCAAAGTAAGAGCGGGGGGGCCTTATGAGCAGTTCTTC. This translates into CASKVRAGGPYEQFF.

V and J are TRBV6-5 and TRBJ1-5, with D perhaps matching TRBD1 (5 bases). CDR1 and CDR2 from the germline V gene are MNHEY and SVGAGI. Trimming took off 5 bases at V and 6 bases at J, with 11 bases between the two ends. CDR3 length: 13 amino acids. The CDR3 DNA sequence: TGTGCCAGCAGTCTGGGGCATGGTCAGCCCCAGCATTTT. Amino acids: CASSLGHGQPQHF.

The chain joins TRBV25-1 to TRBJ1-4; 8 bases align to TRBD1. The germline V gene has CDR1 MGHDK and CDR2 SYGVNS. The CDR3 spans 17 residues. Germline trimming cut 1 base from V and 7 bases from J; bases unmatched to any gene: 11. CDR3 DNA sequence: TGTGCCAGCAGTGAATCCCTCCGCAGGGGGCAGGGTGAAAAACTGTTTTTT. This translates into CASSESLRRGQGEKLFF.

The genes are TRBV11-2 and TRBJ2-7; D is possibly TRBD2 (6 bases). Germline CDR1 SGHAT, CDR2 FQNNGV. V lost 1 base, J lost 6 bases, and 10 bases lay in between. This CDR3 region has 13 residues. Written as DNA, the CDR3 is TGTGCCAGCAGCTTAGCTCTAGCGAGCGAGCAGTACTTC. It translates to CASSLALASEQYF.

Here the CDR3 DNA reads TGCGCCAGCAGCCAAGATCTTCCAGCGGTGTCCTACAATGAGCAGTTCTTC. It codes for CASSQDLPAVSYNEQFF. V is TRBV4-3 and J is TRBJ2-1; possibly TRBD2 for D (5 bases). The CDR3 sequence is 17 residues long. V was pared by 0 bases and J by 1 base, with 13 bases between. Germline CDR1 reads LGHNA; CDR2 reads YSLEER.

The chain has TRBV19 and TRBJ2-7; maybe TRBD1 (6 bases). Trimming pared 6 bases from V and 1 base from J, leaving 13 bases between. The CDR3 contains 14 residues. Germline V CDR1 and CDR2: LNHDA, SQIVND (reference sequence). This chain's CDR3 is CASRGHGRSYEQYF. As DNA, the CDR3 is TGTGCCAGTAGGGGACATGGGCGTTCCTACGAGCAGTACTTC.

The chain recombines TRBV7-2 with TRBJ1-2; D may be TRBD1 (6 bases). This CDR3 spans 16 amino acids. V shed 4 bases and J shed 0 bases, with 15 bases lying between them. Germline CDR1 is SGHTA and CDR2 is FQGNSA. The CDR3 sequence is CASSYPWDTTNYGYTF. CDR3 DNA sequence: TGTGCCAGCAGCTACCCTTGGGACACTACTAACTATGGCTACACCTTC. The full variable domain, rest sourced from reference TRBV7-2 and TRBJ1-2, is GAGVSQSPSNKVTEKGKDVELRCDPISGHTALYWYRQSLGQGLEFLIYFQGNSAPDKSGLPSDRFSAERTGGSVSTLTIQRTQQEDSAVYLCASSYPWDTTNYGYTFGSGTRLTVV.

The chain's CDR3 is CASSLVSDTIYF. For the CDR3, the DNA is TGTGCCAGCAGCTTAGTTAGCGACACCATATATTTT. The chain is built from TRBV7-9 and TRBJ1-3, with D unclear. CDR1 is SEHNR and CDR2 is FQNEAQ in the germline V gene (reference sequence). Trimming shortened V by 1 base and J by 8 bases, and 6 bases separated the two germline ends. The CDR3 contains 12 residues.

The chain employs TRBV18 and TRBJ2-3; weak D call: TRBD2 (5 bases). Per the germline V gene, CDR1 is KGHSH and CDR2 is LQKENI. V dropped 1 base and J dropped 4 bases, with 9 bases sitting between them. CDR3 length: 14 residues. CDR3 in DNA: TGTGCCAGCTCACCACTGAACGGGGCAGATACGCAGTATTTT. It yields the protein CASSPLNGADTQYF. Filled out from reference TRBV18 and TRBJ2-3, the complete variable domain reads NAGVMQNPRHLVRRRGQEARLRCSPMKGHSHVYWYRQLPEEGLKFMVYLQKENIIDESGMPKERFSAEFPKEGPSILRIQQVVRGDSAAYFCASSPLNGADTQYFGPGTRLTVL.

V usage is TRBV7-8 and J usage is TRBJ1-4; D may be TRBD1 (5 bases). V was cut by 5 bases and J by 5 bases, with 12 bases left in between. This CDR3 comprises 14 residues. Germline CDR1 is SGHVS and CDR2 is FQNEAQ. The CDR3 region has the DNA TGTGCCAGCAGCCTTTCCACAGGAAATGAAAAACTGTTTTTT. Its translation: CASSLSTGNEKLFF.

The chain has TRBV7-2 and TRBJ2-7; D might be TRBD2 (7 bases). CDR3 length equals 17 residues. Germline V gene data show CDR1 as SGHTA and CDR2 as FQGNSA. V lost 4 bases to trimming and J lost 8 bases, with 27 bases between them. The CDR3 here is CASSSRRGGPTLYQQYF. The CDR3 region has the DNA TGTGCCAGCAGCTCACGACGCGGGGGCCCAACATTATACCAGCAGTACTTC.

V is TRBV4-3 and J is TRBJ2-7; D remains ambiguous. CDR1 is LGHNA and CDR2 is YSLEER in the germline V gene. The CDR3 length is 15 residues. Trimming removed 0 bases from V and 3 bases from J, with 12 bases in between. The CDR3 DNA follows: TGCGCCAGCAGCCAAGATTGGCAGGATTACTACGAGCAGTACTTC. Its protein product is CASSQDWQDYYEQYF.

This clone showed up just a few times. The V call is TRBV28, the J call TRBJ1-2; 7 bases match TRBD1. Germline lookup yields CDR1 MDHEN and CDR2 SYDVKM. The CDR3 has 14 residues. V shed 4 bases, J shed 2 bases, and the junction held 4 bases outside the gene matches. CDR3 protein: CASSSGTANYGYTF. CDR3 in DNA: TGTGCCAGCAGTTCCGGGACAGCGAACTATGGCTACACCTTC.

The chain is built from TRBV5-4 and TRBJ1-5; D is undetermined. V lost 3 bases and J 7 bases, leaving 11 bases between the germline ends. Per the germline V gene, CDR1 is SGHNT and CDR2 is YYREEE (reference sequence). This CDR3 has 13 amino acids. For the CDR3, the DNA is TGTGCCAGCAGCTCGGGAACCGACCAGCCCCAGCATTTT. It translates to CASSSGTDQPQHF.